The following is a T cell receptor (beta chain) sequence with its context. This entry belongs to a study of T-cell reconstitution after alpha-beta-depleted transplantation in children. The germline V and J ends were trimmed by 5 bases and 2 bases, with 10 bases remaining between them. In germline, CDR1 is SQVTM, CDR2 ANQGSEA. The CDR3 contains 12 residues. The TCRbeta library incorporated unique molecular identifiers. Each CDR3 protein is one row after TCRdb ran MiXCR on the PCR reads. Among about 610,000 distinct CDR3 sequences listed, 27% were seen once. Here the sequenced sample was PBMCs, taken before TCRalphabeta/CD19-depleted stem cell transplant. The chain employs TRBV29-1 and TRBJ2-7, with D perhaps matching TRBD1 (6 bases). This receptor was taken from a boy in the first two years of life with Wiskott-Aldrich syndrome, due to receive a stem cell transplant. Written as DNA, the CDR3 is TGCAGCGTTCGGGACACCACCTACGAGCAGTACTTC. Protein: CSVRDTTYEQYF.